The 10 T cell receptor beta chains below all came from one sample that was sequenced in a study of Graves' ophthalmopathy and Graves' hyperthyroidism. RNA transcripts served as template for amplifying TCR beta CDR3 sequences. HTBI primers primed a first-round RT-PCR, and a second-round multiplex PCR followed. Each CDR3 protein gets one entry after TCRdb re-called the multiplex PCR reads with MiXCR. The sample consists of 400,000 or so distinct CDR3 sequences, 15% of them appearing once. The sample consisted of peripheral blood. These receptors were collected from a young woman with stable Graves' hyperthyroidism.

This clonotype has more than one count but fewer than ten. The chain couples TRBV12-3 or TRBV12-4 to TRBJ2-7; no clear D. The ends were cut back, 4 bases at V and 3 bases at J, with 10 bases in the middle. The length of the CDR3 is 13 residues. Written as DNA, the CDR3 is TGTGCCAGCAGTTCGCTGAACTACTACGAGCAGTACTTC. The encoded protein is CASSSLNYYEQYF.

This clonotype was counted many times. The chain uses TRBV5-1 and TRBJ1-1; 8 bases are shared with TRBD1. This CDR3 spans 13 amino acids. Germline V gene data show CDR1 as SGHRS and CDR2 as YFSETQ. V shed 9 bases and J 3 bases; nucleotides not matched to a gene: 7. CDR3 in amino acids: CATSTGDDTEAFF. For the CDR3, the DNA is TGCGCCACCTCGACAGGGGATGACACTGAAGCTTTCTTT.

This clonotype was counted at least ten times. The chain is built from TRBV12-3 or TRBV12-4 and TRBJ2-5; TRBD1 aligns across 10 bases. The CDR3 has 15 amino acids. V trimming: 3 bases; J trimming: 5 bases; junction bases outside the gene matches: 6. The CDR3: CASSFRQGAGETQYF. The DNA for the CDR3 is TGTGCCAGCAGTTTTAGACAGGGGGCCGGGGAGACCCAGTACTTC.

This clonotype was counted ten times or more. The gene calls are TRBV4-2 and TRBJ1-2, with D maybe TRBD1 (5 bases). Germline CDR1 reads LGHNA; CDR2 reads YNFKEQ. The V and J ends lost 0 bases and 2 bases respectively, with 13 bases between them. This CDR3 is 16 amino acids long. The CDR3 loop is CASSQDIRDPNYGYTF. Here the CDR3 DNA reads TGTGCCAGCAGCCAAGATATTAGGGACCCAAACTATGGCTACACCTTC.

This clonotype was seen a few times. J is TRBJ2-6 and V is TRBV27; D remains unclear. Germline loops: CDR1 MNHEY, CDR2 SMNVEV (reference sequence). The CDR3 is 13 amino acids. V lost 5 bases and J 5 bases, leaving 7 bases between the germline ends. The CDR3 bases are TGTGCCAGCAGTCCCTTAAGGGCCAACGTCCTGACTTTC. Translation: CASSPLRANVLTF.

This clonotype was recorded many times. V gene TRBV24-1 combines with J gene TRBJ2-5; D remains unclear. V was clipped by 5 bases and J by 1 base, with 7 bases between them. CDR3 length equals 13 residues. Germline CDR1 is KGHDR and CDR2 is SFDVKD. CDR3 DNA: TGTGCCACCAGTGGGCGGATCCAAGAGACCCAGTACTTC. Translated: CATSGRIQETQYF.

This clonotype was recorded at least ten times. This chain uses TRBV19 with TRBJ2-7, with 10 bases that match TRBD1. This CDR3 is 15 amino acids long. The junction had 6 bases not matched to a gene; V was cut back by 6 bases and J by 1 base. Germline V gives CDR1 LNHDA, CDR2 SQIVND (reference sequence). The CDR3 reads CASRTGTGVSYEQYF. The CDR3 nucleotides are TGTGCCAGTAGAACCGGGACAGGGGTATCCTACGAGCAGTACTTC.

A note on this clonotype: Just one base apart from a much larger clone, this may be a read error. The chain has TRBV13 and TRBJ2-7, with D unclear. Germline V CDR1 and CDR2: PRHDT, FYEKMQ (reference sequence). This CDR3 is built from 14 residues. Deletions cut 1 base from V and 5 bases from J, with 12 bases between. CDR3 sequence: CASSLEAWAHEQYF. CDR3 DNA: TGTGCCAGCAGCTTAGAGGCCTGGGCCCACGAGCAGTACTTC.

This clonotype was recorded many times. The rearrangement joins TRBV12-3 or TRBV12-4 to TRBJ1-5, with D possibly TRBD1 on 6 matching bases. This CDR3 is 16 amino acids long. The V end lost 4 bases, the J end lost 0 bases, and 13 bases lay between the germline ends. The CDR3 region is CASSYETGPSNQPQHF. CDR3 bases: TGTGCCAGCAGTTACGAGACAGGCCCTAGCAATCAGCCCCAGCATTTT.

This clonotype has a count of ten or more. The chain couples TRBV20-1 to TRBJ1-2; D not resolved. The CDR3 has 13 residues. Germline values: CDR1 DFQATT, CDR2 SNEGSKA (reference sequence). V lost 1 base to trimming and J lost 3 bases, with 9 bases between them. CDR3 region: CSARAPLHYGYTF. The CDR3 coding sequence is TGCAGTGCTAGAGCGCCACTTCACTATGGCTACACCTTC.